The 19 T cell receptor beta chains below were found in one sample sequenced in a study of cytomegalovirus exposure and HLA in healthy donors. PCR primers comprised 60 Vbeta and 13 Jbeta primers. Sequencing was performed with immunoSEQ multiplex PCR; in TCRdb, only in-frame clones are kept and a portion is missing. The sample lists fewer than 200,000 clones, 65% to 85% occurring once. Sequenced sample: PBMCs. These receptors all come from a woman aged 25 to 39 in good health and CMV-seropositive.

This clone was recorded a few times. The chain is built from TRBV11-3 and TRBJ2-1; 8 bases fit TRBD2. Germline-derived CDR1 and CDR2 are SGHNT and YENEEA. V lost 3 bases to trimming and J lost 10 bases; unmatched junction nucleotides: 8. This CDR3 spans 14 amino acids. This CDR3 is CASSFPGGPREQFF. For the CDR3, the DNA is TGTGCCAGCAGCTTCCCGGGGGGGCCGCGGGAGCAGTTCTTC.

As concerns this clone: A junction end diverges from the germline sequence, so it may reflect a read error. CDR3 in amino acids: CSSSPWGKANYGYTF. The CDR3 region has the DNA TGTTCCAGCAGCCCCTGGGGCAAAGCTAACTATGGCTACACCTTC. The chain employs TRBV7-9 and TRBJ1-2, with D perhaps TRBD1 (5 bases). Germline V gives CDR1 SEHNR, CDR2 FQNEAQ (reference sequence). The CDR3 length is 15 residues.

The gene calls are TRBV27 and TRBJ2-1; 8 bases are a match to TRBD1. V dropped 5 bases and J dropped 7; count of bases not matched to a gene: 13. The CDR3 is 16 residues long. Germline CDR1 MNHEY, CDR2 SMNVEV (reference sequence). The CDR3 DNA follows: TGTGCCAGCAGTCCCTCCCAGGGGGCCATTGGTAATGAGCAGTTCTTC. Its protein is CASSPSQGAIGNEQFF.

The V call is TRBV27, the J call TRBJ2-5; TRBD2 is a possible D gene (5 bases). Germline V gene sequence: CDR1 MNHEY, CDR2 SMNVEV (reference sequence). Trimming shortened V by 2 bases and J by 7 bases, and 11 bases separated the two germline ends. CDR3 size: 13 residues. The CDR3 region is CASSLAARGTQYF. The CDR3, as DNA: TGTGCCAGCAGTTTAGCGGCCCGGGGGACCCAGTACTTC.

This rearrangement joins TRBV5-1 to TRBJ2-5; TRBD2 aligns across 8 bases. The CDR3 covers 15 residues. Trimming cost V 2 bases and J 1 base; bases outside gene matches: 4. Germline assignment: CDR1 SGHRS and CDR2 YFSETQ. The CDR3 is CASSLGSGAQETQYF. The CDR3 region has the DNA TGCGCCAGCAGCTTAGGTAGCGGGGCCCAAGAGACCCAGTACTTC.

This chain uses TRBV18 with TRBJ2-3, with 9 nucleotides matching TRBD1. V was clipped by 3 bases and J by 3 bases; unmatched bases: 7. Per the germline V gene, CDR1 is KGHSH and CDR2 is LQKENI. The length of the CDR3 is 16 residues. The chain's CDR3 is CASSPKGQGGTDTQYF. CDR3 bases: TGTGCCAGCTCACCTAAGGGACAGGGAGGGACAGATACGCAGTATTTT.

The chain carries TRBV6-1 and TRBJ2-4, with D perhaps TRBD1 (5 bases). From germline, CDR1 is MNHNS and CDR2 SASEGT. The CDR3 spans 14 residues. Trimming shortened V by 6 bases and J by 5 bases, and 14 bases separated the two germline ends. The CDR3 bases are TGTGCCAGCAGCAACAGGTTTGGTGAAAACATTCAGTACTTC. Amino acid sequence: CASSNRFGENIQYF.

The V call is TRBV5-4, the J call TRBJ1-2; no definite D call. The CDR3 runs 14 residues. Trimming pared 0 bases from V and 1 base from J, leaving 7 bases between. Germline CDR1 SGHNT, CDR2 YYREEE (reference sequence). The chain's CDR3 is CASSLDANNYGYTF. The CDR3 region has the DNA TGTGCCAGCAGCTTGGATGCTAATAACTATGGCTACACCTTC.

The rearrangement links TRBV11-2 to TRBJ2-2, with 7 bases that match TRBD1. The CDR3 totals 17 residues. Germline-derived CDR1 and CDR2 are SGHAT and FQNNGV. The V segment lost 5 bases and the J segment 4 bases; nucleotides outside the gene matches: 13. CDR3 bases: TGTGCCAGCAGCGAGGCCGGGACAGCAATTTTCACCGGGGAGCTGTTTTTT. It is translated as CASSEAGTAIFTGELFF.

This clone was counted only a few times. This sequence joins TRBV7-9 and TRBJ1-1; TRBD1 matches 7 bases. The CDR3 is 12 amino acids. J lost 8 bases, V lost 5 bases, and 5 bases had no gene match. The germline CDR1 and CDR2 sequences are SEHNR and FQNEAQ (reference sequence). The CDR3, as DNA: TGTGCCAGCAGCGATGACAGGGAGGAAGCTTTCTTT. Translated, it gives CASSDDREEAFF.

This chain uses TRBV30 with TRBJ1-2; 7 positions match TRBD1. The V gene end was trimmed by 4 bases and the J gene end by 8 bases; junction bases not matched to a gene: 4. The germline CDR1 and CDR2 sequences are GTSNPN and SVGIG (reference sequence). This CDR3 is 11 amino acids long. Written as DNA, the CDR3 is TGTGCCTGGAATGCAGGGGGAGGCTACACCTTC. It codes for CAWNAGGGYTF.

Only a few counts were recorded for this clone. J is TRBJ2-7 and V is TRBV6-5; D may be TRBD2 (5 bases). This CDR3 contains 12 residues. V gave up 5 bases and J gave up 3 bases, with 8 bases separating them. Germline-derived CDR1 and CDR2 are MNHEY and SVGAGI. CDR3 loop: CASSRTGYEQYF. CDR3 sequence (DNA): TGTGCCAGCAGTAGGACTGGCTACGAGCAGTACTTC.

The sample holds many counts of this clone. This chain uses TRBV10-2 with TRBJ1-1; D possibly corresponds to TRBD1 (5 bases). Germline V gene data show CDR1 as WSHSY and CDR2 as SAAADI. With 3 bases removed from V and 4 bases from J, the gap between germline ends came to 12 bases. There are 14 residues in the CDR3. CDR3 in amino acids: CASSDPGYGTEAFF. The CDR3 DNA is TGCGCCAGCAGTGACCCAGGGTACGGCACTGAAGCTTTCTTT.

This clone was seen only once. The CDR3 reads CASSLSGGGSNQPQHF. The CDR3 DNA reads TGTGCCAGCAGTTTATCAGGGGGGGGCAGCAATCAGCCCCAGCATTTT. The chain carries TRBV27 and TRBJ1-5, with D tentatively TRBD1 (6 bases). V gave up 0 bases and J gave up 1 base, with 10 bases separating them. Germline V lookup: CDR1 MNHEY, CDR2 SMNVEV (reference sequence). The CDR3 runs to 16 residues.

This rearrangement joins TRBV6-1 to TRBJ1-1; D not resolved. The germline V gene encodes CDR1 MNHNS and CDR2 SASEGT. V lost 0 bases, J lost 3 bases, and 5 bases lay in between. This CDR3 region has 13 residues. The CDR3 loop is CASSEARYTEAFF. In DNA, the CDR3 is TGTGCCAGCAGTGAAGCGCGGTACACTGAAGCTTTCTTT.

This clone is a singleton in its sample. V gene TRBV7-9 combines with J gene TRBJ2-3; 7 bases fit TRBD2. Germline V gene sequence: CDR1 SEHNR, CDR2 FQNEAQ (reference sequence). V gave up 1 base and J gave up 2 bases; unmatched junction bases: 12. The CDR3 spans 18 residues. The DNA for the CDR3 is TGTGCCAGCAGCTTAGGTATAACGCAGCGGGGTCCCACAGATACGCAGTATTTT. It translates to CASSLGITQRGPTDTQYF.

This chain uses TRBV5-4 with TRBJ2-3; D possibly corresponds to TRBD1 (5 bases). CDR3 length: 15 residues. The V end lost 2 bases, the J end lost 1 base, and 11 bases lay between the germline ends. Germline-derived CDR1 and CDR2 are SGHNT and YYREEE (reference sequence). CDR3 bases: TGTGCCAGCAGCTTCCAGGGTAGGGGCACAGATACGCAGTATTTT. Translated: CASSFQGRGTDTQYF.

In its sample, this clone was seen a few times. CDR3 residues: CASSPTLRGGLVRETQYF. CDR3 nucleotide sequence: TGCGCCAGCAGCCCCACCCTTCGGGGGGGGCTGGTAAGAGAGACCCAGTACTTC. The rearrangement links TRBV4-3 to TRBJ2-5; the match to TRBD2 covers 8 bases. The length of the CDR3 is 18 residues. Trimming took 4 bases from V and 4 from J; bases not matched to a gene: 17. The V gene's germline CDR1 is LGHNA and CDR2 YSLEER.

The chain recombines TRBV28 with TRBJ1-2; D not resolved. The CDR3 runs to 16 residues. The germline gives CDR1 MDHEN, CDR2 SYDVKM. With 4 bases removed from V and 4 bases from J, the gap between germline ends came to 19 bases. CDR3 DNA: TGTGCCAGCAGTTCCCTAGGATCTCTCGGCCCCTATGGCTACACCTTC. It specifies CASSSLGSLGPYGYTF.